These 10 T cell receptor beta chains came from one sample sequenced in a study of identical twins. TCRdb fed the 5' RACE reads into MiXCR, producing one record per CDR3 protein. The sample has approximately 600,000 distinct CDR3 sequences; approximately 9.6% are singletons. The same data also went into a second study, on yellow fever vaccine responses in identical twins.

The sequenced sample was PBMCs. These receptors all come from a woman younger than 30 in good health.

A few counts support this clonotype. CDR3 sequence (DNA): TGTGCCAGCAGTCGCGCTAGCGTGGGGGAGACCCAGTACTTC. Amino acid sequence: CASSRASVGETQYF. J is TRBJ2-5 and V is TRBV25-1, with D possibly TRBD2 on 6 matching bases. This CDR3 has 14 residues. Trimming took off 5 bases at V and 5 bases at J, with 15 bases between the two ends. Germline V CDR1 and CDR2: MGHDK, SYGVNS.

The CDR3 sequence is CASSQDIRGPGQTQYF. CDR3 sequence (DNA): TGCGCCAGCAGCCAAGATATAAGGGGGCCCGGACAGACCCAGTACTTC. This chain uses TRBV4-3 with TRBJ2-5; 7 bases are a match to TRBD1. The germline V gene encodes CDR1 LGHNA and CDR2 YSLEER. The CDR3 has 16 amino acids. J lost 6 bases, V lost 0 bases, and 10 bases had no gene match.

This clonotype was seen repeatedly, ten times or more. The V gene is TRBV28, the J gene TRBJ1-1; D gene unclear. V lost 7 bases and J lost 0, with 9 bases in between. CDR1 and CDR2 from the germline V gene are MDHEN and SYDVKM. The CDR3 consists of 13 residues. The CDR3 sequence: CASTENLNTEAFF. The CDR3 nucleotides are TGTGCCAGCACTGAAAACTTGAACACTGAAGCTTTCTTT.

This clonotype was observed many times. This chain connects TRBV12-3 or TRBV12-4 to TRBJ2-1; 7 bases are shared with TRBD2. V trimming: 7 bases; J trimming: 4 bases; junction bases outside the gene matches: 4. The CDR3 is made up of 13 amino acids. The CDR3 DNA reads TGTGCCAGCACGGCCGGGGGGTACAATGAGCAGTTCTTC. Its protein product is CASTAGGYNEQFF.

This clonotype occurred many times. The chain recombines TRBV12-3 or TRBV12-4 with TRBJ2-7; D is unclear. The V end was cut by 1 base, the J end by 0 bases, with 7 bases between. The CDR3 covers 14 residues. CDR3: CASSLDAASYEQYF. The CDR3 DNA follows: TGTGCCAGCAGTTTAGACGCGGCCTCCTACGAGCAGTACTTC.

This clonotype was seen more than once but under ten times. The chain joins TRBV7-9 to TRBJ2-5; D is possibly TRBD1 (5 bases). Germline values: CDR1 SEHNR, CDR2 FQNEAQ (reference sequence). The CDR3 contains 13 residues. The V gene lost 8 bases and the J gene lost 2 bases, with 12 bases spanning the gap. The CDR3 region is CASAGQGQETQYF. Written as DNA, the CDR3 is TGTGCCAGCGCAGGACAAGGGCAAGAGACCCAGTACTTC.

This clonotype has a count of ten or more. This chain uses TRBV6-1 with TRBJ2-7; D might be TRBD2 (5 bases). The germline V and J ends were trimmed by 8 bases and 2 bases, with 16 bases remaining between them. The CDR3 consists of 14 residues. Looked up from germline, CDR1 is MNHNS and CDR2 is SASEGT. The CDR3 sequence is CASGLGSNTYEQYF. The DNA for the CDR3 is TGTGCCAGCGGCTTGGGGAGTAACACCTACGAGCAGTACTTC.

This clonotype was found many times. This sequence joins TRBV7-9 and TRBJ2-6; D gene uncertain. V lost 1 base and J lost 5, with 9 bases in between. Germline loops: CDR1 SEHNR, CDR2 FQNEAQ (reference sequence). The CDR3 is 15 residues long. The chain's CDR3 is CASSLGAGRANVLTF. The CDR3 DNA sequence: TGTGCCAGCAGCTTAGGAGCAGGACGGGCCAACGTCCTGACTTTC.

This clonotype came up many times. The CDR3 nucleotides read TGTGCCACCAGCAGAGTATCGGGGACTAGTTCAGATACGCAGTATTTT. Encoded protein: CATSRVSGTSSDTQYF. This rearrangement joins TRBV15 to TRBJ2-3; 8 bases match TRBD2. The CDR3 contains 16 residues. Germline values: CDR1 LNHNV, CDR2 YYDKDF (reference sequence). J gave up 4 bases and V 1 base, and 7 bases lay outside the gene matches.

This clonotype came up a few times. The chain joins TRBV13 to TRBJ2-1; maybe TRBD2 (6 bases). The CDR3 extends over 17 amino acids. Germline lookup yields CDR1 PRHDT and CDR2 FYEKMQ (reference sequence). Trimming took off 5 bases at V and 4 bases at J, with 21 bases between the two ends. The CDR3 is CASSNSMGGYSYNEQFF. As DNA, the CDR3 is TGTGCCAGCAGCAACTCGATGGGGGGTTATTCGTACAATGAGCAGTTCTTC. Full variable domain (rest looked up from reference TRBV13 and TRBJ2-1): AAGVIQSPRHLIKEKRETATLKCYPIPRHDTVYWYQQGPGQDPQFLISFYEKMQSDKGSIPDRFSAQQFSDYHSELNMSSLELGDSALYFCASSNSMGGYSYNEQFFGPGTRLTVL.